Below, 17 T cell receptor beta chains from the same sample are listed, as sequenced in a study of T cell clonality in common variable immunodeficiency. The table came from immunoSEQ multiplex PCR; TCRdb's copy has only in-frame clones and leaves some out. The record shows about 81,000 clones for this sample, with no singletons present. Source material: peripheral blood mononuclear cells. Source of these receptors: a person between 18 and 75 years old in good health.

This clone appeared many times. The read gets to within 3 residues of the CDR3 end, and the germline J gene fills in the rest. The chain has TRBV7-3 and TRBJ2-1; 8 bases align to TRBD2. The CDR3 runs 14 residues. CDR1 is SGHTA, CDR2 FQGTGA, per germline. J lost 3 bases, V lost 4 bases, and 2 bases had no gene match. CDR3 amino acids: CASSWTSHYNEQFF. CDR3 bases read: TGTGCCAGCAGCTGGACTAGCCACTACAATGAG.

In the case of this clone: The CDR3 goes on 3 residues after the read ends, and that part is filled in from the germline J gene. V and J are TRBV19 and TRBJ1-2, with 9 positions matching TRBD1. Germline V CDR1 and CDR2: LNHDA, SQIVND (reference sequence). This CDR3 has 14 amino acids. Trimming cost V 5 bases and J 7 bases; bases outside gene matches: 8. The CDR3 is CASSPDRGLSGYTF. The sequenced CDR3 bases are TGTGCCAGTAGTCCGGACAGGGGCCTCAGTGGC.

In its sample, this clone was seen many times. CDR3 bases read: TGTGCCAGCAGTTTGGACTATCGGGGGCCC. Translation: CASSLDYRGP. The whole CDR3 is CASSLDYRGPLHF. The chain carries TRBV12-3 or TRBV12-4 and TRBJ1-6; maybe TRBD1 (5 bases). The read ends 3 residues early relative to the CDR3; the germline J gene fills the gap. The CDR3 contains 13 residues.

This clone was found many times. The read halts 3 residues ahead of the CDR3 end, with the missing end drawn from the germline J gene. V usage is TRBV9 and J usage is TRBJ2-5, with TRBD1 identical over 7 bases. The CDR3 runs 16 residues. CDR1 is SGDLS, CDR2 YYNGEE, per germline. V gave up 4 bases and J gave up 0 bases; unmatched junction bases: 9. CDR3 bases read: TGTGCCAGCAGCCCACAAGGGGGCGGGTACCAAGAGACC. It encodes CASSPQGGGYQET. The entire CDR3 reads CASSPQGGGYQETQYF.

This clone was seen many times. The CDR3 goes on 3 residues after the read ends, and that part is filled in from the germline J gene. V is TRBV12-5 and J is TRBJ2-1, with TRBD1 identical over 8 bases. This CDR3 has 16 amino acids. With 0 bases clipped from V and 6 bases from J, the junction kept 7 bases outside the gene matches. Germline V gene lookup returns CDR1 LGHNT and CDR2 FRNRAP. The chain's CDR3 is CASGLVLQTGVNEQFF. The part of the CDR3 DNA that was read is TGTGCTAGTGGTTTGGTACTTCAGACAGGGGTCAATGAG.

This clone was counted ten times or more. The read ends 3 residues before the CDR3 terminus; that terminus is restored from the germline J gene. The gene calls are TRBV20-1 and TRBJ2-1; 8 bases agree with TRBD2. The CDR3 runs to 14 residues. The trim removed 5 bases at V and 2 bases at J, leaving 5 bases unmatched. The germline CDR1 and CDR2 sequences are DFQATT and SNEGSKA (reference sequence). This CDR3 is CSARGRRAYNEQFF. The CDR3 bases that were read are TGCAGTGCTCGCGGGAGGAGGGCCTACAATGAG.

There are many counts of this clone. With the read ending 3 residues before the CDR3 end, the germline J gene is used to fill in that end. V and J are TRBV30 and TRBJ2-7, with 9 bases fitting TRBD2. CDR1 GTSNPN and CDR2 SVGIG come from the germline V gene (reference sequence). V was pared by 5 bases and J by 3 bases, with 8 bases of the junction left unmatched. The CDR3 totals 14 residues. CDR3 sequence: CAWGGAGGFYEQYF. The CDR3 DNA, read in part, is TGTGCCTGGGGGGGCGCGGGAGGGTTCTACGAG.

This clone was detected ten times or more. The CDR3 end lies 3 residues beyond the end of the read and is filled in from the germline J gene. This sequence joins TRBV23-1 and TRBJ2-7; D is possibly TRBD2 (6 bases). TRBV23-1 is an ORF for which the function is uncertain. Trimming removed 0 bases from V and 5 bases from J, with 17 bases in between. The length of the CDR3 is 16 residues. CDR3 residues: CASSQSKGLNGHEQYF. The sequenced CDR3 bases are TGCGCCAGCAGTCAATCGAAAGGACTAAATGGGCACGAG.

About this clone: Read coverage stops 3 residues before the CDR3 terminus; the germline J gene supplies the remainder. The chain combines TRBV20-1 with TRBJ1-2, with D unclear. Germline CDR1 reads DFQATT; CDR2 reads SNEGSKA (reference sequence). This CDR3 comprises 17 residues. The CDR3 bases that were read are TGCAGTGCTAGAGATCTTAATCTAGCGGGAGACATGAATGAG. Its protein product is CSARDLNLAGDMNE. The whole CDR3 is CSARDLNLAGDMNEYTF.

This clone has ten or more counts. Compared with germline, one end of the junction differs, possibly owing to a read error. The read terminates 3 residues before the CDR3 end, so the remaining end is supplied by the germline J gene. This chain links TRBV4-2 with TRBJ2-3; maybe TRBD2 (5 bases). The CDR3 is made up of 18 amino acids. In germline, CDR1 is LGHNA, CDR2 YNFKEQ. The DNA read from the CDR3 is TGCGCCAGCAGCCAAGAAGTTGTTCGGGGTATAGGCACAGATACG. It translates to CASSQEVVRGIGTDT. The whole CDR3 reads CASSQEVVRGIGTDTQYF.

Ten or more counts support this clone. The covered CDR3 bases are TGTGCCAGCAGCTCGGGCGAGGGGCAACCCTCTGGGGCCAACGTC. Its translation: CASSSGEGQPSGANV. The full CDR3 protein is CASSSGEGQPSGANVLTF. This chain links TRBV13 with TRBJ2-6; D might be TRBD1 or TRBD2, each matching 5 bases. Read sequence stops 3 residues before the CDR3 end, and the germline J gene provides the missing end. From germline, CDR1 is PRHDT and CDR2 FYEKMQ (reference sequence). Trimming shortened V by 4 bases and J by 0 bases, and 16 bases separated the two germline ends. This CDR3 has 18 amino acids.

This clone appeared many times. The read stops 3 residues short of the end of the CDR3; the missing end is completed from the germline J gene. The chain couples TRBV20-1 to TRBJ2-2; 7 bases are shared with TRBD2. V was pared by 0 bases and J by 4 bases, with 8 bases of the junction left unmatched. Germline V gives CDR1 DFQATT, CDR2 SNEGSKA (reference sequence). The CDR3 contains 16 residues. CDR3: CSARDPQGLITGELFF. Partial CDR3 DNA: TGCAGTGCTAGAGATCCCCAGGGACTAATCACCGGGGAG.

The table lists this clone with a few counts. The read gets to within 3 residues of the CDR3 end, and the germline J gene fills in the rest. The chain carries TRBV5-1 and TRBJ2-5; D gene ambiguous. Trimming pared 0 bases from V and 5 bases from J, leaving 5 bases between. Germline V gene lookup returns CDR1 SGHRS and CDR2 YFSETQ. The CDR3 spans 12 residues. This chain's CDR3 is CASSLARETQYF. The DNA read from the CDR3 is TGCGCCAGCAGCTTGGCCCGTGAGACC.

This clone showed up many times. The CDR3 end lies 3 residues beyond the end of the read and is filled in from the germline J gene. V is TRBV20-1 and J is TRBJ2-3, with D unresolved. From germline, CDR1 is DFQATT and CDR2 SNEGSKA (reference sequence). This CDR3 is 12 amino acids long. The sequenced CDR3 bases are TGCAGGGTTCTAAACCCCCCCGATACG. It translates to CRVLNPPDT. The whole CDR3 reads CRVLNPPDTQYF.

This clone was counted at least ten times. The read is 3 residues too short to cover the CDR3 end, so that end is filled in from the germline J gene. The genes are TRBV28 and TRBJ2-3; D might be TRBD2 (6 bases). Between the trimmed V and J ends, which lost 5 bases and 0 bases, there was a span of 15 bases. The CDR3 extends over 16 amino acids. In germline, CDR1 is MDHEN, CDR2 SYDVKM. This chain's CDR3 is CASSAGLTLSTDTQYF. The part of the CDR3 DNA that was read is TGTGCCAGCAGTGCGGGACTCACCCTGAGCACAGATACG. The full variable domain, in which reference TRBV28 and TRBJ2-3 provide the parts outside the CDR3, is DVKVTQSSRYLVKRTGEKVFLECVQDMDHENMFWYRQDPGLGLRLIYFSYDVKMKEKGDIPEGYSVSREKKERFSLILESASTNQTSMYLCASSAGLTLSTDTQYFGPGTRLTVL.

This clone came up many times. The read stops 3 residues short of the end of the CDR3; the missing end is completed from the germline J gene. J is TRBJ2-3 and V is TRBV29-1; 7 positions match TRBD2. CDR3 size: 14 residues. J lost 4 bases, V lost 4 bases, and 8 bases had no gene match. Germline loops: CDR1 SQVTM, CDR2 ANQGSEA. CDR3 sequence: CSVVRGVSADTQYF. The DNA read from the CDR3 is TGCAGCGTTGTCCGGGGGGTCAGTGCAGATACG.

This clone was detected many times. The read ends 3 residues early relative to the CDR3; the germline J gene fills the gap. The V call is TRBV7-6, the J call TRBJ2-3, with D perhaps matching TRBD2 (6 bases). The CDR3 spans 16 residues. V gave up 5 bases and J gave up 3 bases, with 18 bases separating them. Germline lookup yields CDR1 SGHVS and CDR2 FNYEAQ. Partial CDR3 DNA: TGTGCCAGCAGCCCAGATGGGGGGTTAAGGACAGATACG. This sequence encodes CASSPDGGLRTDT. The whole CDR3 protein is CASSPDGGLRTDTQYF.